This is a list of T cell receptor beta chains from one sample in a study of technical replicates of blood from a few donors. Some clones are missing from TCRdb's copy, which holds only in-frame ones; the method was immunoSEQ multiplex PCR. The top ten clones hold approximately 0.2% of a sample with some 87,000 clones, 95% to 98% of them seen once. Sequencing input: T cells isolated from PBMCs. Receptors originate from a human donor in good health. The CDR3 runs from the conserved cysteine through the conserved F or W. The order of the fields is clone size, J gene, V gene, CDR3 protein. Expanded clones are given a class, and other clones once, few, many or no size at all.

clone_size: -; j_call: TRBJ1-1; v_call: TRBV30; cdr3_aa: CASKGGETEAFF
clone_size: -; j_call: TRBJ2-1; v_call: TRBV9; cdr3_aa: CASSPQGTSGLGSYNEQFF
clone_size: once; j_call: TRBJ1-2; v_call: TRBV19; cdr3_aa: CASSAQRGDGYTF
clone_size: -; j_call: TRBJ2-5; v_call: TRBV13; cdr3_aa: CASSLVSGRETQYF
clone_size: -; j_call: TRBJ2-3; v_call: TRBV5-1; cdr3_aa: CASGTSGSTGTQYF
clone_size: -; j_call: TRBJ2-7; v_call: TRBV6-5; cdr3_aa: CASSAGQGDNYEQYF
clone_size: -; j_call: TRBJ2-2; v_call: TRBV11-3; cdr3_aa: CAIGTGQTGELFF
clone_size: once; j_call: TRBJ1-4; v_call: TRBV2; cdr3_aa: CASSEVGRPNEKLFF
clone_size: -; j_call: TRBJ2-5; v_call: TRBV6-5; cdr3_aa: CASGAGGSRETQYF
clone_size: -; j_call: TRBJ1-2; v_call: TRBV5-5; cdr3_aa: CASSLVAGPNYGYTF
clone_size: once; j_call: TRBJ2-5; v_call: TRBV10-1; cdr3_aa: CASSETSRKETQYF
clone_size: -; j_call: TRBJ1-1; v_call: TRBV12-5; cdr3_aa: CASGFQGGTEAFF
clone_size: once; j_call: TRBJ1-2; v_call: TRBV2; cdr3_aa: CASRLTGDGYTF
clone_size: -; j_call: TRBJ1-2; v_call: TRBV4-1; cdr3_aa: CASSLTRGDYGYTF
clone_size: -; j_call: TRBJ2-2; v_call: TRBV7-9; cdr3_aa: CASSSVSETGELFF
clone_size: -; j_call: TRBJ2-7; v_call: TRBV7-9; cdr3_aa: CASSSGTSGSYYEQYF
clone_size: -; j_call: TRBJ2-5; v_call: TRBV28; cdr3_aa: CASSSTTYTVETQYF
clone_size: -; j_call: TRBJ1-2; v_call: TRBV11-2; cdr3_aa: CASSGHRDGYTF
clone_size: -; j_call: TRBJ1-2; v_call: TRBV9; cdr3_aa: CASSVGWEDYTF
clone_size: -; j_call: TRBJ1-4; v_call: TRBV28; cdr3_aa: CASSWVGGDEKLFF